This T cell receptor beta chain was sequenced in a study of somatic mutations in cytotoxic T cells in rheumatoid arthritis. Positively selected by magnetic beads, CD4+ and CD8+ cells were purity-checked by flow cytometry. Unmatched junction bases numbered 9, after V lost 1 base and J lost 6 bases. The CDR3 loop spans 17 amino acids. Germline assignment: CDR1 MNHNS and CDR2 SASEGT. The method was immunoSEQ multiplex PCR; TCRdb's version includes in-frame clones alone and lacks a portion of them. Among around 14,000 clones listed, about 89% were seen once. Study-wide results and caveats: Rheumatoid arthritis patients were compared with age-matched healthy controls, and their CD8+ T-cell clonality did not differ significantly. A rise in CD8+ clonality with age was seen in rheumatoid arthritis patients but not in healthy controls. Antigen specificity of the expanded CD8+ clones was not determined.

As for this clone: Antigen unknown.

This clonotype was obtained from a man in his sixties or seventies with rheumatoid arthritis. Sequences were obtained from CD4+ T cells sorted from blood. J is TRBJ2-2 and V is TRBV6-1; TRBD1 aligns across 9 bases. The CDR3 spells CASSEVAGQGRAGELFF. CDR3 DNA sequence: TGTGCCAGCAGTGAAGTTGCGGGACAGGGCCGAGCCGGGGAGCTGTTTTTT.